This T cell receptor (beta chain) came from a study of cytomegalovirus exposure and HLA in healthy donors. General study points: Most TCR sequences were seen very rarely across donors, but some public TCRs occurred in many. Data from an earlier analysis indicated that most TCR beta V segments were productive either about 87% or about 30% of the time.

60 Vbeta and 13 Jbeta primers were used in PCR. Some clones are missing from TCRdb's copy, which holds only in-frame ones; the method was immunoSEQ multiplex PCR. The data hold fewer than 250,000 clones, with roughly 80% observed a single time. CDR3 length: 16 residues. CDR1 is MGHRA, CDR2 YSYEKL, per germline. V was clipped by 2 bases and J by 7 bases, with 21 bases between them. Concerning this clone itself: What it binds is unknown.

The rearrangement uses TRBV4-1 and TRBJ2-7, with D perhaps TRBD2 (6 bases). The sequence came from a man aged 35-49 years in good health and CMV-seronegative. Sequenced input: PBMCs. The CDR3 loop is CASSQPQAGGAREQYF. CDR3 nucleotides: TGCGCCAGCAGCCAACCACAAGCGGGCGGGGCGCGGGAGCAGTACTTC.